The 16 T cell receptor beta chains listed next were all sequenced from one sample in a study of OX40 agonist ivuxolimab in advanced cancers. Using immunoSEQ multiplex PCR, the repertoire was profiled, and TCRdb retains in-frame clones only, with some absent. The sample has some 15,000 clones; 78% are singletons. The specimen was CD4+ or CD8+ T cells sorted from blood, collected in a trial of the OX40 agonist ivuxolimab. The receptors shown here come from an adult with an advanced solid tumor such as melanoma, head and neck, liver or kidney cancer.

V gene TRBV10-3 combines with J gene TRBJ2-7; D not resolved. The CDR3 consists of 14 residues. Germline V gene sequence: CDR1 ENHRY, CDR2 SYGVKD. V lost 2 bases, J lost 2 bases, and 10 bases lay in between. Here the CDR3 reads CAISEVVLPYEQYF. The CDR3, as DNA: TGTGCCATCAGTGAGGTGGTTCTCCCCTACGAGCAGTACTTC.

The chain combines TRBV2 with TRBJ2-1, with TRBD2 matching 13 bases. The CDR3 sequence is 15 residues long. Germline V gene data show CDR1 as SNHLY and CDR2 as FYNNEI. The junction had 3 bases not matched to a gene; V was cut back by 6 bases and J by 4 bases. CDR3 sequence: CASRGGLAGYNEQFF. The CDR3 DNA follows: TGTGCCAGCAGGGGGGGACTAGCGGGGTACAATGAGCAGTTCTTC.

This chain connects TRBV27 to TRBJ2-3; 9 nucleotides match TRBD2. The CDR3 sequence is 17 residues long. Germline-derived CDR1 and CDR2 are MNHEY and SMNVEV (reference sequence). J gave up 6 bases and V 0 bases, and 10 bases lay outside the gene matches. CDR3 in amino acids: CASSLSFAGGPRDTQYF. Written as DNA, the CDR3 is TGTGCCAGCAGTTTATCGTTCGCGGGAGGGCCCCGGGATACGCAGTATTTT.

The CDR3: CASSIFGFTDTQYF. CDR3 in DNA: TGTGCCAGCAGTATTTTCGGGTTCACAGATACGCAGTATTTT. This chain links TRBV28 with TRBJ2-3, with D unclear. The V end lost 5 bases, the J end lost 2 bases, and 11 bases lay between the germline ends. Germline CDR1 MDHEN, CDR2 SYDVKM. The CDR3 is 14 amino acids.

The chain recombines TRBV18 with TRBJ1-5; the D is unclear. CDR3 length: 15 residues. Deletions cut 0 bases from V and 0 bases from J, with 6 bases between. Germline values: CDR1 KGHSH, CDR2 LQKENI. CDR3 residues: CASSPPGISNQPQHF. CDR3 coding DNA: TGTGCCAGCTCACCACCTGGCATTAGCAATCAGCCCCAGCATTTT.

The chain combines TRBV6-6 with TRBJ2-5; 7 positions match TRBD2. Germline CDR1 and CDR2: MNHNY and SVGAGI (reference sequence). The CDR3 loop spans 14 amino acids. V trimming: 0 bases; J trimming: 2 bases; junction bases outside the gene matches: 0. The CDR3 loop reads CASSYSGLQETQYF. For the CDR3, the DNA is TGTGCCAGCAGTTACTCGGGACTACAAGAGACCCAGTACTTC.

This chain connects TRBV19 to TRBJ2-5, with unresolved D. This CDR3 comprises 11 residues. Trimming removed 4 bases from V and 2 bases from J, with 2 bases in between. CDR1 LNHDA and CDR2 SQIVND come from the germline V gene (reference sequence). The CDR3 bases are TGTGCCAGTAGTACACAAGAGACCCAGTACTTC. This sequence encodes CASSTQETQYF.

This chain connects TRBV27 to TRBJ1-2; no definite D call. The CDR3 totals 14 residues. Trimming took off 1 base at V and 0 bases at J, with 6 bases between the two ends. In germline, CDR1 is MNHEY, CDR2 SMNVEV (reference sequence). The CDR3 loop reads CASSLYGPNYGYTF. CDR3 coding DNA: TGTGCCAGCAGTTTATATGGGCCTAACTATGGCTACACCTTC.

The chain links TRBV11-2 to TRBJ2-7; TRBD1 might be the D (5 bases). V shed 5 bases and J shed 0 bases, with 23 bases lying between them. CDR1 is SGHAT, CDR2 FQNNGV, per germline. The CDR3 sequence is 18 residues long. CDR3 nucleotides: TGTGCCAGCAGCCGCCCCGCCCCCAGGGCCACGAGCTCCTACGAGCAGTACTTC. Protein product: CASSRPAPRATSSYEQYF.

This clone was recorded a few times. CDR3 residues: CASSVWDGNQPQHF. The CDR3 DNA follows: TGTGCCAGCAGCGTATGGGACGGTAATCAGCCCCAGCATTTT. The chain carries TRBV9 and TRBJ1-5, with D maybe TRBD1 (5 bases). V dropped 1 base and J dropped 4 bases, with 9 bases sitting between them. Germline V gives CDR1 SGDLS, CDR2 YYNGEE. The CDR3 spans 14 residues.

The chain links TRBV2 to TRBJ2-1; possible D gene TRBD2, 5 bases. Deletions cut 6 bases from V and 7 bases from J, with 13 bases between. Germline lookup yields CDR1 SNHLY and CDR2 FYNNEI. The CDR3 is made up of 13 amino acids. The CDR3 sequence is CASRADWSNEQFF. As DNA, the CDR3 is TGTGCCAGCAGGGCGGACTGGTCTAATGAGCAGTTCTTC.

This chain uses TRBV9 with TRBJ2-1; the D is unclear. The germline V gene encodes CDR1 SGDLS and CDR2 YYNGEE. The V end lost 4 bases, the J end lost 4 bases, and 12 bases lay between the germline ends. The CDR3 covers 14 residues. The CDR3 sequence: CASSPLNTYNEQFF. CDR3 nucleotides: TGTGCCAGCAGCCCCCTCAACACATACAATGAGCAGTTCTTC.

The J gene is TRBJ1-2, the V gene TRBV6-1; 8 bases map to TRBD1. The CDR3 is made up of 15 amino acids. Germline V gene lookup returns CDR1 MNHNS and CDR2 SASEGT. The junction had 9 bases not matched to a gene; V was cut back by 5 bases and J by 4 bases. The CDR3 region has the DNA TGTGCCAGCAGTACCCGGACAGGGAGGGCCTATGGCTACACCTTC. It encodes CASSTRTGRAYGYTF.

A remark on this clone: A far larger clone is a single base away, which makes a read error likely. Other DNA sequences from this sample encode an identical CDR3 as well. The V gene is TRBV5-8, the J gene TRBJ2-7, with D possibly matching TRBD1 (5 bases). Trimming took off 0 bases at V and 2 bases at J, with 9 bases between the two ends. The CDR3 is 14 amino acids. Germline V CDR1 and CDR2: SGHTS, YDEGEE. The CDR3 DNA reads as TGTGCCAGCAGCTTGGAAGCAGGGACCTACGAGCAGTACTTC. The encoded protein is CASSLEAGTYEQYF.

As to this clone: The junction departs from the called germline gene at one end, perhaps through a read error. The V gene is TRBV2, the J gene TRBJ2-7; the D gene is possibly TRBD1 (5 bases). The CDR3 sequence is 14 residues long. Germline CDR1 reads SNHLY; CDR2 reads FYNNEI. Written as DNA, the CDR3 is TGTGCCAGCAGGGAAGGTAGGGGCCTCTACGAGCAGTACTTC. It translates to CASREGRGLYEQYF.

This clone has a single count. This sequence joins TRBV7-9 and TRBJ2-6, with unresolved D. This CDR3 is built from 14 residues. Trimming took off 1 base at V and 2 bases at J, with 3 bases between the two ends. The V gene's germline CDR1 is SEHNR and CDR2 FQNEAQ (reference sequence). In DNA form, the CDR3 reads TGTGCCAGCAGCTTAGAGGCTGGGGCCAACGTCCTGACTTTC. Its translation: CASSLEAGANVLTF.